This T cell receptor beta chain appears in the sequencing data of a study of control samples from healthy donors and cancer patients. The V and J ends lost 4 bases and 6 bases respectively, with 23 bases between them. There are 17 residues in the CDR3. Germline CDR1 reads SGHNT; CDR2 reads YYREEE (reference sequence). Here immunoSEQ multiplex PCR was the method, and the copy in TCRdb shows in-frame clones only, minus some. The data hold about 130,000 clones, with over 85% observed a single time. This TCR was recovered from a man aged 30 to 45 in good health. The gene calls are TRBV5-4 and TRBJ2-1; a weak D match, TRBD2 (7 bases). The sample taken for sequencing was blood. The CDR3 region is CASSPPGGRGFVNEQFF. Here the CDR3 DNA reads TGTGCCAGCAGCCCCCCGGGGGGCAGGGGCTTTGTCAATGAGCAGTTCTTC.